One and the same sample provided the 14 T cell receptor beta chains below, sequenced in a study of sequential checkpoint blockade in melanoma. The assay was immunoSEQ multiplex PCR, and TCRdb's table has in-frame clones only and misses some. Of about 13,000 clones in the sample, approximately 82% were seen once. Treatment of the sample: randomized to nivolumab then ipilimumab (arm A) or the reverse (arm B). Sequencing used CD8+ T cells sorted from blood (inferred from file names), obtained from a patient given nivolumab and ipilimumab in sequence. These receptors originate from a human donor with melanoma.

The chain has TRBV18 and TRBJ2-2; 9 positions agree with TRBD1. This CDR3 region has 15 residues. The V and J ends lost 8 bases and 3 bases, in that order; junction bases with no gene match: 7. The germline CDR1 and CDR2 sequences are KGHSH and LQKENI. CDR3 coding DNA: TGTGCCAGCCCAGGACAGGGGAAGTACACCGGGGAGCTGTTTTTT. Residues: CASPGQGKYTGELFF.

This clone was picked up a small number of times. V is TRBV28 and J is TRBJ2-1; 10 bases are a match to TRBD2. In germline, CDR1 is MDHEN, CDR2 SYDVKM. The CDR3 loop spans 19 amino acids. V trimming: 5 bases; J trimming: 3 bases; junction bases outside the gene matches: 16. CDR3 in amino acids: CASSRSPSSGSVRYNEQFF. The CDR3 nucleotides are TGTGCCAGCAGTCGCTCTCCTTCTAGCGGGAGTGTCCGCTACAATGAGCAGTTCTTC.

This clone rates as medium-sized (0.01 to 0.1%). The genes are TRBV9 and TRBJ1-3; D may be TRBD1 (5 bases). From germline, CDR1 is SGDLS and CDR2 YYNGEE. Between the trimmed V and J ends, which lost 4 bases and 0 bases, there was a span of 8 bases. This CDR3 has 14 amino acids. CDR3 coding DNA: TGTGCCAGCAGCCCCAGGGCCTCTGGAAACACCATATATTTT. Translation: CASSPRASGNTIYF.

This clone is a singleton in its sample. This chain uses TRBV18 with TRBJ2-7; 7 positions agree with TRBD1. Germline V gene sequence: CDR1 KGHSH, CDR2 LQKENI. With V trimmed by 0 bases and J by 2 bases, 10 bases remained unmatched. This CDR3 is 17 amino acids long. In DNA form, the CDR3 reads TGTGCCAGCTCACCACCGTCGGTGGGGACAGTGGCCTACGAGCAGTACTTC. It specifies CASSPPSVGTVAYEQYF.

The rearrangement joins TRBV9 to TRBJ2-7; TRBD1 agrees at 9 bases. Germline-derived CDR1 and CDR2 are SGDLS and YYNGEE. The CDR3 totals 14 residues. J lost 3 bases, V lost 1 base, and 2 bases had no gene match. The CDR3, as DNA: TGTGCCAGCAGCGTACGGGACAGGGACTACGAGCAGTACTTC. Amino acid sequence: CASSVRDRDYEQYF.

The chain carries TRBV9 and TRBJ2-2; D not resolved. The germline V and J ends were trimmed by 4 bases and 5 bases, with 15 bases remaining between them. The CDR3 runs to 15 residues. From germline, CDR1 is SGDLS and CDR2 YYNGEE. The CDR3 DNA reads TGTGCCAGCAGCCTACTTCAGACACGGACCGGGGAGCTGTTTTTT. Translating it yields CASSLLQTRTGELFF.

This rearrangement joins TRBV27 to TRBJ1-2; D unresolved. The CDR3 contains 13 residues. V lost 5 bases to trimming and J lost 7 bases, with 14 bases between them. Germline CDR1 reads MNHEY; CDR2 reads SMNVEV (reference sequence). CDR3 coding DNA: TGTGCCAGCAGTCCAGGCTCGCAGGTTGGCTACACCTTC. It is translated as CASSPGSQVGYTF.

The genes are TRBV7-8 and TRBJ2-4, with 8 bases lining up with TRBD2. Germline V CDR1 and CDR2: SGHVS, FQNEAQ. The CDR3 has 18 residues. With 2 bases clipped from V and 2 bases from J, the junction kept 11 bases outside the gene matches. CDR3 nucleotides: TGTGCCAGCAGCTTATCGATTACGGGGGGGCCCACCAAAAACATTCAGTACTTC. Residues: CASSLSITGGPTKNIQYF.

V usage is TRBV9 and J usage is TRBJ2-2; D gene ambiguous. This CDR3 region has 16 residues. The germline gives CDR1 SGDLS, CDR2 YYNGEE. The V end was cut by 0 bases, the J end by 4 bases, with 13 bases between. CDR3 region: CASSVVDIALTGELFF. CDR3 in DNA: TGTGCCAGCAGCGTAGTTGATATAGCCCTCACCGGGGAGCTGTTTTTT.

This clone was seen only a few times. A far larger clone is off by one base, so a read error is likely. This chain links TRBV7-2 with TRBJ2-7; 11 positions match TRBD2. This CDR3 comprises 15 residues. The germline V gene has CDR1 SGHTA and CDR2 FQGNSA. The CDR3 sequence: CAGSLAGGDSYEQYF. The CDR3 DNA reads TGTGCCGGCAGCTTAGCGGGGGGGGACTCCTACGAGCAGTACTTC.

This rearrangement joins TRBV5-5 to TRBJ1-5, with TRBD1 as a possible D gene (5 bases). The CDR3 loop spans 13 amino acids. Germline CDR1 SGHKS, CDR2 YYEKEE (reference sequence). The V end lost 4 bases, the J end lost 7 bases, and 12 bases lay between the germline ends. The DNA for the CDR3 is TGTGCCAGCAGCATAGATCAGGGACAGCCCCAGCATTTT. Protein: CASSIDQGQPQHF.

The chain has TRBV7-3 and TRBJ2-2; no clear D. The CDR3 contains 16 residues. The germline V gene has CDR1 SGHTA and CDR2 FQGTGA. The V end lost 0 bases, the J end lost 0 bases, and 8 bases lay between the germline ends. Here the CDR3 DNA reads TGTGCCAGCAGCTTAACGTACAGCCCGAACACCGGGGAGCTGTTTTTT. Residues: CASSLTYSPNTGELFF.

The gene calls are TRBV9 and TRBJ2-2; no clear D gene. This CDR3 has 13 amino acids. Trimming left V 3 bases short and J 0 bases short, with 3 bases between. Germline CDR1 is SGDLS and CDR2 is YYNGEE. The DNA of the CDR3 is TGTGCCAGCAGCGCCGCGAACACCGGGGAGCTGTTTTTT. Translation gives CASSAANTGELFF.

This clone was detected once. The V gene is TRBV7-8, the J gene TRBJ2-1, with D possibly TRBD1 on 5 matching bases. Germline lookup yields CDR1 SGHVS and CDR2 FQNEAQ. The ends were cut back, 3 bases at V and 0 bases at J, with 15 bases in the middle. This CDR3 comprises 17 residues. The CDR3 bases are TGTGCCAGCAGCTTTAGACGCGACAGCAGCTCCTACAATGAGCAGTTCTTC. This gives the protein CASSFRRDSSSYNEQFF. The variable domain in full, with the rest retrieved from reference TRBV7-8 and TRBJ2-1, is GAGVSQSPRYKVAKRGQDVALRCDPISGHVSLFWYQQALGQGPEFLTYFQNEAQLDKSGLPSDRFFAERPEGSVSTLKIQRTQQEDSAVYLCASSFRRDSSSYNEQFFGPGTRLTVL.